The 14 T cell receptor beta chains presented below share a single source sample, sequenced in a study of response to subunit inactivated influenza vaccine. TCRdb ran MiXCR on the RT-PCR reads and lists one entry per CDR3 protein. The table records over 150,000 distinct CDR3 sequences, around 10% of them present only once. The sample here was CD8+ T cells sorted from PBMCs, taken 23 months after vaccination. These receptors originate from a man between 50 and 69 years old who received an inactivated influenza vaccine.

This sequence joins TRBV12-3 or TRBV12-4 and TRBJ1-1; D is possibly TRBD1 (5 bases). The V end lost 2 bases, the J end lost 4 bases, and 14 bases lay between the germline ends. The CDR3 contains 15 residues. The DNA for the CDR3 is TGTGCCAGCAGTTTATCCGGGGTTGGGGGCACTGAAGCTTTCTTT. The encoded protein is CASSLSGVGGTEAFF.

Ten or more counts support this clonotype. The V gene is TRBV15, the J gene TRBJ2-1, with D tentatively TRBD2 (6 bases). The CDR3 sequence is 15 residues long. CDR1 LNHNV and CDR2 YYDKDF come from the germline V gene (reference sequence). V was trimmed by 2 bases and J by 6 bases, leaving 14 bases between them. The CDR3 coding sequence is TGTGCCACCAGCAGATATAGGGGAGCGGGCAATGAGCAGTTCTTC. Its translation is CATSRYRGAGNEQFF.

This clonotype has at least ten counts. The V gene is TRBV4-3, the J gene TRBJ1-1, with D uncertain. The CDR3 runs to 13 residues. CDR1 LGHNA and CDR2 YSLEER come from the germline V gene. Trimming stripped 3 bases from V and 1 base from J, with 6 bases between. DNA of the CDR3: TGCGCCAGCAGCCACGGACCGAACACTGAAGCTTTCTTT. It codes for CASSHGPNTEAFF.

The chain employs TRBV7-9 and TRBJ2-5; 7 bases are shared with TRBD1. V lost 5 bases and J lost 0; bases outside the gene matches: 6. This CDR3 contains 15 residues. Germline V gene data show CDR1 as SEHNR and CDR2 as FQNEAQ (reference sequence). CDR3 DNA sequence: TGTGCCAGCAGCCCGGGGACAGAGTACCAAGAGACCCAGTACTTC. Encoded protein: CASSPGTEYQETQYF. Variable domain in full (rest from reference TRBV7-9 and TRBJ2-5): DTGVSQNPRHKITKRGQNVTFRCDPISEHNRLYWYRQTLGQGPEFLTYFQNEAQLEKSRLLSDRFSAERPKGSFSTLEIQRTEQGDSAMYLCASSPGTEYQETQYFGPGTRLLVL.

This clonotype has ten or more counts. The V and J genes are TRBV12-3 or TRBV12-4 and TRBJ2-1; 7 bases match TRBD2. The V and J ends lost 6 bases and 8 bases, in that order; junction bases with no gene match: 7. The CDR3 is 13 residues long. The CDR3 DNA follows: TGTGCCAGCAGCTTTAATCGGGGGGATGAGCAGTTCTTC. It is translated as CASSFNRGDEQFF.

The J gene is TRBJ2-5, the V gene TRBV29-1; D call uncertain. V lost 5 bases and J 5 bases, leaving 6 bases between the germline ends. The germline V gene encodes CDR1 SQVTM and CDR2 ANQGSEA. The CDR3 covers 10 residues. CDR3 residues: CSVLGETQYF. The DNA for the CDR3 is TGCAGCGTTCTCGGGGAGACCCAGTACTTC. Full variable domain (outside the CDR3, taken from reference TRBV29-1 and TRBJ2-5): SAVISQKPSRDICQRGTSLTIQCQVDSQVTMMFWYRQQPGQSLTLIATANQGSEATYESGFVIDKFPISRPNLTFSTLTVSNMSPEDSSIYLCSVLGETQYFGPGTRLLVL.

This clonotype was counted ten times or more. The rearrangement uses TRBV20-1 and TRBJ2-7; 8 bases line up with TRBD1. The V gene end was trimmed by 3 bases and the J gene end by 3 bases; junction bases not matched to a gene: 13. Germline CDR1 DFQATT, CDR2 SNEGSKA (reference sequence). This CDR3 comprises 16 residues. The CDR3 loop reads CSARPLRTGSIYEQYF. The CDR3 DNA reads TGCAGTGCTAGGCCCCTCCGGACAGGGTCCATCTACGAGCAGTACTTC.

The rearrangement links TRBV28 to TRBJ2-2; 12 bases agree with TRBD2. Germline CDR1 and CDR2: MDHEN and SYDVKM. V dropped 3 bases and J dropped 5; count of bases not matched to a gene: 10. The CDR3 is 18 residues long. The CDR3 spells CASSFWTSGMSQTGELFF. The CDR3, as DNA: TGTGCCAGCAGTTTTTGGACTAGCGGGATGTCCCAAACCGGGGAGCTGTTTTTT.

The chain has TRBV4-2 and TRBJ2-7, with TRBD2 identical over 7 bases. Germline-derived CDR1 and CDR2 are LGHNA and YNFKEQ. V lost 2 bases and J lost 3; bases outside the gene matches: 7. The CDR3 is 15 residues long. Here the CDR3 reads CASSQSTSRNYEQYF. The CDR3 region has the DNA TGTGCCAGCAGCCAATCGACTAGCCGAAACTACGAGCAGTACTTC.

This clonotype was counted only a few times. The chain is built from TRBV7-9 and TRBJ2-3, with a possible D match to TRBD1 (5 bases). V gave up 4 bases and J gave up 2 bases, with 7 bases separating them. The CDR3 is 13 amino acids. Per germline, CDR1 SEHNR and CDR2 FQNEAQ (reference sequence). DNA of the CDR3: TGTGCCAGCAGCTGGACACTCACAGATACGCAGTATTTT. This gives the protein CASSWTLTDTQYF.

This clonotype was counted ten times or more. The V gene is TRBV9, the J gene TRBJ2-1; D perhaps matches TRBD1 (6 bases). CDR3 size: 16 residues. Trimming pared 4 bases from V and 4 bases from J, leaving 18 bases between. Germline lookup yields CDR1 SGDLS and CDR2 YYNGEE. In nucleotides, the CDR3 is TGTGCCAGCAGCCTAGGCCCAGGGGTAGAATACAATGAGCAGTTCTTC. This codes for CASSLGPGVEYNEQFF.

This clonotype has more than one count but fewer than ten. The rearrangement links TRBV20-1 to TRBJ2-7; a possible D gene is TRBD2 (6 bases). The V and J ends lost 0 bases and 3 bases respectively, with 12 bases between them. Germline V gene lookup returns CDR1 DFQATT and CDR2 SNEGSKA (reference sequence). This CDR3 is built from 14 residues. The CDR3 DNA follows: TGCAGTGCTAGAGATGGGCGGGAATACTACGAGCAGTACTTC. Protein product: CSARDGREYYEQYF.

This clonotype was detected only a few times. The rearrangement joins TRBV12-3 or TRBV12-4 to TRBJ2-1; TRBD2 matches at 10 bases. Losses at the gene ends were 4 bases for V and 2 bases for J; bases not matched to a gene: 2. The CDR3 loop spans 15 amino acids. The chain's CDR3 is CASSYGLAAYNEQFF. In DNA, the CDR3 is TGTGCCAGCAGTTACGGACTAGCGGCCTACAATGAGCAGTTCTTC.

This clonotype was counted ten times or more. The genes are TRBV11-2 and TRBJ2-7; D unresolved. The V and J ends lost 5 bases and 3 bases respectively, with 8 bases between them. The germline CDR1 and CDR2 sequences are SGHAT and FQNNGV. There are 12 residues in the CDR3. CDR3 nucleotide sequence: TGTGCCAGCAGCCAACTATACTACGAGCAGTACTTC. It translates to CASSQLYYEQYF.